The 28 T cell receptor beta chains below all came from one sample that was sequenced in a study of T cell clones after liver transplantation. Here immunoSEQ multiplex PCR was the method, and the copy in TCRdb shows in-frame clones only, minus some. The data show tens of thousands of clones, around 93% seen once. The material sequenced was CD4+ T cells from blood, taken approximately 27 months after liver transplant. Receptors were obtained from a human patient who received a liver transplant. Some T cells may arise from the graft donor.

J is TRBJ1-3 and V is TRBV6-1, with 7 bases that match TRBD1. Germline CDR1 reads MNHNS; CDR2 reads SASEGT. Trimming at V came to 7 bases and at J to 0 bases, leaving 6 bases not matched to a gene. This CDR3 has 15 residues. In DNA form, the CDR3 reads TGTGCCAGCACCCCCGACAGGGTCTCTGGAAACACCATATATTTT. Protein product: CASTPDRVSGNTIYF.

This clone was detected only once. The chain is built from TRBV19 and TRBJ2-3; 9 nucleotides line up with TRBD2. The trim removed 5 bases at V and 0 bases at J, leaving 12 bases unmatched. Germline CDR1 LNHDA, CDR2 SQIVND (reference sequence). The CDR3 loop spans 18 amino acids. The CDR3 region is CASSQVRPSGVSTDTQYF. CDR3 in DNA: TGTGCCAGTAGTCAGGTTCGGCCTAGCGGGGTTAGCACAGATACGCAGTATTTT.

This CDR3 reads CASSPPSAYNEQFF. CDR3 sequence (DNA): TGTGCCAGCTCACCACCTAGCGCCTACAATGAGCAGTTCTTC. The chain is built from TRBV18 and TRBJ2-1; D perhaps matches TRBD2 (5 bases). Deletions cut 0 bases from V and 2 bases from J, with 5 bases between. Germline values: CDR1 KGHSH, CDR2 LQKENI. This CDR3 spans 14 amino acids.

V is TRBV7-2 and J is TRBJ2-3, with 8 bases aligning to TRBD2. Per germline, CDR1 SGHTA and CDR2 FQGNSA. Unmatched junction bases numbered 6, after V lost 5 bases and J lost 2 bases. This CDR3 comprises 15 residues. The CDR3: CASSPRGAFTDTQYF. The CDR3 nucleotides are TGTGCCAGCAGCCCGCGGGGGGCCTTCACAGATACGCAGTATTTT.

This chain connects TRBV5-6 to TRBJ2-1; 7 bases are a match to TRBD2. Trimming removed 6 bases from V and 4 bases from J; junction bases left unmatched: 7. CDR3 length equals 14 residues. Germline CDR1 and CDR2: SGHDT and YYEEEE. The CDR3 spells CASIPAGRYNEQFF. The CDR3 DNA sequence: TGTGCCAGCATCCCAGCGGGACGTTACAATGAGCAGTTCTTC.

This clone was observed a single time. The chain uses TRBV6-1 and TRBJ1-6, with 7 bases identical to TRBD1. Looked up from germline, CDR1 is MNHNS and CDR2 is SASEGT. CDR3 length equals 17 residues. J gave up 3 bases and V 4 bases, and 9 bases lay outside the gene matches. CDR3 in amino acids: CASSGGRGQHYNSPLHF. DNA for the CDR3: TGTGCCAGCAGTGGCGGTAGGGGACAGCACTATAATTCACCCCTCCACTTT.

V usage is TRBV2 and J usage is TRBJ2-7, with D possibly TRBD1 on 5 matching bases. CDR1 SNHLY and CDR2 FYNNEI come from the germline V gene. Deletions cut 1 base from V and 6 bases from J, with 13 bases between. This CDR3 spans 14 amino acids. In DNA form, the CDR3 reads TGTGCCAGCAGTGAAGGCAGGGTTACATCCGAGCAGTACTTC. Residues: CASSEGRVTSEQYF.

The V and J genes are TRBV7-3 and TRBJ2-3; 7 positions agree with TRBD1. There are 16 residues in the CDR3. Trimming removed 5 bases from V and 0 bases from J; junction bases left unmatched: 8. The germline gives CDR1 SGHTA, CDR2 FQGTGA. The CDR3 DNA sequence: TGTGCCAGCAGCCCACGCCGACAGGGAAGCACAGATACGCAGTATTTT. Translating it yields CASSPRRQGSTDTQYF.

This clone showed up just a few times. The V call is TRBV5-6, the J call TRBJ1-2; 7 positions match TRBD1. CDR3 length equals 13 residues. Losses at the gene ends were 4 bases for V and 8 bases for J; bases not matched to a gene: 8. CDR1 is SGHDT, CDR2 YYEEEE, per germline. Written as DNA, the CDR3 is TGTGCCAGCAGCCGTAGACAGGGACGAGGCTACACCTTC. The encoded protein is CASSRRQGRGYTF.

The CDR3 protein is CASSLYPDTGSGYTF. CDR3 in DNA: TGTGCCAGCAGTTTATACCCGGACACCGGATCCGGCTACACCTTC. The chain employs TRBV27 and TRBJ1-2; D is possibly TRBD1 (5 bases). Trimming removed 1 base at V and 8 bases at J, with 17 bases between. This CDR3 comprises 15 residues. CDR1 and CDR2 (germline): MNHEY, SMNVEV (reference sequence).

The chain recombines TRBV29-1 with TRBJ2-5, with D perhaps matching TRBD1 (5 bases). This CDR3 has 12 amino acids. Germline lookup yields CDR1 SQVTM and CDR2 ANQGSEA. The germline V and J ends were trimmed by 3 bases and 4 bases, with 9 bases remaining between them. Written as DNA, the CDR3 is TGCAGCGTTGATGCAGGGCCAGAGACCCAGTACTTC. Translation gives CSVDAGPETQYF.

This rearrangement joins TRBV6-1 to TRBJ2-3; D is ambiguous. The CDR3 has 14 residues. Trimming pared 0 bases from V and 0 bases from J, leaving 4 bases between. Germline assignment: CDR1 MNHNS and CDR2 SASEGT. The CDR3 DNA reads as TGTGCCAGCAGTGAAGCGTCCAGCACAGATACGCAGTATTTT. It translates to CASSEASSTDTQYF.

The J gene is TRBJ1-3, the V gene TRBV7-6; D uncertain. This CDR3 has 15 amino acids. Trimming left V 2 bases short and J 0 bases short, with 8 bases between. The germline V gene has CDR1 SGHVS and CDR2 FNYEAQ. The CDR3 DNA is TGTGCCAGCAGCTTACGGCAGGACTCTGGAAACACCATATATTTT. It is translated as CASSLRQDSGNTIYF.

This clone has a single count. The chain has TRBV7-2 and TRBJ2-5; possible D gene TRBD1, 5 bases. The CDR3 loop spans 15 amino acids. Trimming shortened V by 5 bases and J by 2 bases, and 15 bases separated the two germline ends. The germline V gene encodes CDR1 SGHTA and CDR2 FQGNSA. Written as DNA, the CDR3 is TGTGCCAGCAGCCCTACCCGGACAAGACAAGAGACCCAGTACTTC. It yields the protein CASSPTRTRQETQYF. The complete variable domain, with remaining parts taken from reference TRBV7-2 and TRBJ2-5, reads GAGVSQSPSNKVTEKGKDVELRCDPISGHTALYWYRQSLGQGLEFLIYFQGNSAPDKSGLPSDRFSAERTGGSVSTLTIQRTQQEDSAVYLCASSPTRTRQETQYFGPGTRLLVL.

The genes are TRBV5-4 and TRBJ2-5; 10 bases are a match to TRBD2. Germline CDR1 reads SGHNT; CDR2 reads YYREEE (reference sequence). The CDR3 spans 15 residues. The junction had 9 bases not matched to a gene; V was cut back by 4 bases and J by 6 bases. For the CDR3, the DNA is TGTGCCAGCAGCCCGTCTAGCGGGAGCAAACAGACCCAGTACTTC. Translating gives CASSPSSGSKQTQYF. The entire variable domain, with the rest obtained from reference TRBV5-4 and TRBJ2-5, is as follows: ETGVTQSPTHLIKTRGQQVTLRCSSQSGHNTVSWYQQALGQGPQFIFQYYREEENGRGNFPPRFSGLQFPNYSSELNVNALELDDSALYLCASSPSSGSKQTQYFGPGTRLLVL.

This chain joins TRBV7-6 and TRBJ2-2; 7 nucleotides line up with TRBD2. This CDR3 region has 17 residues. V lost 3 bases to trimming and J lost 0 bases; unmatched junction nucleotides: 7. Germline CDR1 is SGHVS and CDR2 is FNYEAQ. The CDR3 DNA reads TGTGCCAGCAGCTTCGAAGTAGCGGGCGCGAACACCGGGGAGCTGTTTTTT. Translating gives CASSFEVAGANTGELFF.

This clone was picked up one time. This chain joins TRBV11-3 and TRBJ2-2, with D possibly TRBD1 on 6 matching bases. The CDR3 runs 16 residues. Trimming left V 1 base short and J 4 bases short, with 13 bases between. The germline V gene encodes CDR1 SGHNT and CDR2 YENEEA. CDR3 DNA sequence: TGTGCCAGCAGCTTAGGACCTCGAGGGGGCACCGGGGAGCTGTTTTTT. Translating gives CASSLGPRGGTGELFF.

This clone appeared once. The chain combines TRBV5-1 with TRBJ2-1, with 10 bases fitting TRBD1. The CDR3 has 15 amino acids. Unmatched junction bases numbered 4, after V lost 3 bases and J lost 4 bases. In germline, CDR1 is SGHRS, CDR2 YFSETQ. The CDR3 loop reads CASSSTGGAYNEQFF. In nucleotides, the CDR3 is TGCGCCAGCAGCTCGACAGGGGGCGCGTACAATGAGCAGTTCTTC.

A single count supports this clone. The chain joins TRBV15 to TRBJ2-3; 14 bases are shared with TRBD2. This CDR3 region has 20 residues. Germline V gene lookup returns CDR1 LNHNV and CDR2 YYDKDF (reference sequence). Germline trimming cut 6 bases from V and 1 base from J; bases unmatched to any gene: 15. The chain's CDR3 is CATSQPKGLAGDVGTDTQYF. In DNA form, the CDR3 reads TGTGCCACCAGTCAGCCAAAGGGACTAGCGGGAGATGTTGGCACAGATACGCAGTATTTT.

This clone turned up a few times. V gene TRBV30 combines with J gene TRBJ2-7; 10 bases fit TRBD2. This CDR3 has 16 amino acids. Losses at the gene ends were 2 bases for V and 6 bases for J; bases not matched to a gene: 13. Germline V gene data show CDR1 as GTSNPN and CDR2 as SVGIG (reference sequence). This CDR3 reads CAWSPIGLAARGEQYF. In DNA, the CDR3 is TGTGCCTGGAGTCCCATCGGACTAGCGGCTCGGGGCGAGCAGTACTTC.

This rearrangement joins TRBV29-1 to TRBJ2-7; D is unresolved. Germline V gene sequence: CDR1 SQVTM, CDR2 ANQGSEA. V shed 4 bases and J shed 0 bases, with 7 bases lying between them. This CDR3 region has 12 residues. The CDR3 bases are TGCAGCGTTGGTGCGAGCTCCTACGAGCAGTACTTC. It codes for CSVGASSYEQYF.

J is TRBJ1-2 and V is TRBV15; D gene uncertain. Germline loops: CDR1 LNHNV, CDR2 YYDKDF (reference sequence). Trimming removed 2 bases at V and 2 bases at J, with 12 bases between. The CDR3 has 15 amino acids. The CDR3, as DNA: TGTGCCACCAGCAGACCACCGGGCCGCAACTATGGCTACACCTTC. This encodes CATSRPPGRNYGYTF. The variable domain in full, with the rest retrieved from reference TRBV15 and TRBJ1-2, is DAMVIQNPRYQVTQFGKPVTLSCSQTLNHNVMYWYQQKSSQAPKLLFHYYDKDFNNEADTPDNFQSRRPNTSFCFLDIRSPGLGDTAMYLCATSRPPGRNYGYTFGSGTRLTVV.

This chain connects TRBV7-9 to TRBJ2-5, with 7 nucleotides matching TRBD2. Germline V lookup: CDR1 SEHNR, CDR2 FQNEAQ (reference sequence). The CDR3 has 13 amino acids. V trimming: 5 bases; J trimming: 5 bases; junction bases outside the gene matches: 5. In DNA form, the CDR3 reads TGTGCCAGCAGCCTAGGCGGGGGTGAGACCCAGTACTTC. It specifies CASSLGGGETQYF.

The chain employs TRBV29-1 and TRBJ1-4; D not certain. The CDR3 is 13 residues long. Between the trimmed V and J ends, which lost 7 bases and 4 bases, there was a span of 13 bases. The germline CDR1 and CDR2 sequences are SQVTM and ANQGSEA. Here the CDR3 DNA reads TGCAGCGCCGGTGGCCGGGATAATGAAAAACTGTTTTTT. This codes for CSAGGRDNEKLFF.

The chain recombines TRBV28 with TRBJ1-1; perhaps TRBD1 as D (5 bases). The germline V gene has CDR1 MDHEN and CDR2 SYDVKM. Deletions cut 4 bases from V and 5 bases from J, with 17 bases between. The CDR3 is made up of 15 amino acids. CDR3 coding DNA: TGTGCCAGCAGTTCGCTATCAGGGCGACGGACTGAAGCTTTCTTT. It specifies CASSSLSGRRTEAFF.

This clone has just one count. The chain has TRBV5-1 and TRBJ2-3; TRBD2 matches at 8 bases. Germline CDR1 and CDR2: SGHRS and YFSETQ. The CDR3 consists of 17 residues. V dropped 1 base and J dropped 3; count of bases not matched to a gene: 10. CDR3 nucleotides: TGCGCCAGCAGCTTGATCCCCACTAGCGGAGGAACAGATACGCAGTATTTT. Its protein product is CASSLIPTSGGTDTQYF.

The chain combines TRBV28 with TRBJ2-1; TRBD1 or TRBD2 may be the D gene (6 bases each). V was trimmed by 4 bases and J by 1 base, leaving 14 bases between them. Germline-derived CDR1 and CDR2 are MDHEN and SYDVKM. The CDR3 is made up of 16 amino acids. In DNA, the CDR3 is TGTGCCAGCAGTTGGGGGGCAGGGACGTCCTACAATGAGCAGTTCTTC. This encodes CASSWGAGTSYNEQFF.

The genes are TRBV6-6 and TRBJ2-1; possibly TRBD2 for D (5 bases). This CDR3 contains 12 residues. Germline CDR1 MNHNY, CDR2 SVGAGI (reference sequence). The V end lost 5 bases, the J end lost 7 bases, and 9 bases lay between the germline ends. The CDR3 DNA is TGTGCCAGCAGTAAGTTAGCGAATGAGCAGTTCTTC. It encodes CASSKLANEQFF.